Many counts were recorded for the clone carrying this TCR beta chain. Antigen unknown. The data are from a study of T cells in Graves' hyperthyroidism and ophthalmopathy. Overall study findings and caveats: Stable hyperthyroidism was separated from ophthalmopathy by a model based on 13 V-J features.

RNA transcripts yielded amplified TCR beta CDR3 regions. First-round RT-PCR with HTBI primers amplified the TCR CDR3 region. TCRdb passed the multiplex PCR reads through MiXCR, listing each CDR3 protein once. The table records approximately 200,000 distinct CDR3 sequences, approximately 20% of them present only once. Uncontrolled infection, other autoimmune disease, pregnancy or lactation barred patients from enrollment. Trimming cost V 8 bases and J 1 base, with 5 bases left between them. The V gene's germline CDR1 is SNHLY and CDR2 FYNNEI. This CDR3 contains 11 residues. This clonotype was sampled from a man aged 40-50 years with Graves' hyperthyroidism. The sample taken for sequencing was blood. The chain employs TRBV2 and TRBJ2-5; no clear D gene. The CDR3 bases are TGTGCCAGCGAGGCCCAAGAGACCCAGTACTTC. Its protein is CASEAQETQYF. The variable domain in full, with the rest retrieved from reference TRBV2 and TRBJ2-5, is EPEVTQTPSHQVTQMGQEVILRCVPISNHLYFYWYRQILGQKVEFLVSFYNNEISEKSEIFDDQFSVERPDGSNFTLKIRSTKLEDSAMYFCASEAQETQYFGPGTRLLVL.